The 7 T cell receptor beta chains below come from one sample, sequenced in a study of human T cells and chemical hapten exposure. Time point denoted: patch test 1, 2 weeks after DPC sensitization. Treatment specified: therapeutic diphenylcyclopropenone sensitization with weekly scalp DPC. MiXCR, run by TCRdb on the RACE reads, gives a single entry per CDR3 protein. The table records roughly 380,000 distinct CDR3 sequences, around 5% of them present only once. The sample in question was whole blood, obtained in connection with sensitization to the hapten diphenylcyclopropenone (DPC). Receptors were obtained from a woman between 45 and 65 years old with alopecia areata. Some clones in this sample may be carry-over from other donors' samples.

This clonotype was seen many times. The chain recombines TRBV7-2 with TRBJ2-1; D not certain. The CDR3 is 11 amino acids. Per the germline V gene, CDR1 is SGHTA and CDR2 is FQGNSA. V was cut by 3 bases and J by 9 bases, with 6 bases left in between. CDR3 protein: CASSLAIEQFF. Here the CDR3 DNA reads TGTGCCAGCAGCTTGGCCATTGAGCAGTTCTTC.

This clonotype was detected a few times. This chain links TRBV20-1 with TRBJ2-7; D remains unclear. Trimming stripped 0 bases from V and 0 bases from J, with 9 bases between. CDR1 DFQATT and CDR2 SNEGSKA come from the germline V gene (reference sequence). CDR3 length equals 14 residues. For the CDR3, the DNA is TGCAGTGCTAGAGATTGGGCTAACTCCTACGAGCAGTACTTC. Encoded protein: CSARDWANSYEQYF.

The table lists this clonotype with many counts. The V gene is TRBV7-2, the J gene TRBJ1-4, with TRBD1 as a possible D gene (6 bases). The CDR3 consists of 16 residues. The V gene lost 1 base and the J gene lost 8 bases, with 17 bases spanning the gap. Germline V lookup: CDR1 SGHTA, CDR2 FQGNSA. The CDR3 spells CASSLEVGGLKEKLFF. The CDR3 coding sequence is TGTGCCAGCAGCTTAGAAGTAGGGGGGCTTAAGGAAAAACTGTTTTTT.

This clonotype has a count of ten or more. The rearrangement links TRBV4-1 to TRBJ2-5; TRBD2 matches 8 bases. The J segment lost 4 bases and the V segment lost 0 bases, leaving 10 bases of the junction unmatched. CDR3 length equals 17 residues. Germline V gene data show CDR1 as MGHRA and CDR2 as YSYEKL. The CDR3: CASSQEGSGGGGETQYF. CDR3 nucleotide sequence: TGCGCCAGCAGCCAAGAGGGGAGCGGGGGAGGAGGAGAGACCCAGTACTTC.

This clonotype has at least ten counts. The genes are TRBV2 and TRBJ2-2; D may correspond to TRBD1 or TRBD2 (7 bases each). Trimming cost V 7 bases and J 6 bases, with 18 bases left between them. In germline, CDR1 is SNHLY, CDR2 FYNNEI. CDR3 length: 15 residues. Here the CDR3 reads CASTLPQGGPGELFF. CDR3 DNA sequence: TGTGCCAGCACCCTCCCTCAGGGGGGGCCCGGGGAGCTGTTTTTT.

This clonotype has at least ten counts. The genes are TRBV5-1 and TRBJ2-3; D not certain. This CDR3 is built from 13 residues. V dropped 0 bases and J dropped 2 bases, with 4 bases sitting between them. The germline V gene encodes CDR1 SGHRS and CDR2 YFSETQ. In DNA, the CDR3 is TGCGCCAGCAGCTTGGACCACACAGATACGCAGTATTTT. Translating it yields CASSLDHTDTQYF.

J is TRBJ1-5 and V is TRBV6-2 or TRBV6-3; the match to TRBD1 covers 12 bases. Germline CDR1 reads MNHEY; CDR2 reads SVGEGT. The CDR3 length is 14 residues. Trimming removed 7 bases from V and 9 bases from J; junction bases left unmatched: 7. The CDR3 reads CASTKGTGGLPQHF. DNA for the CDR3: TGTGCCAGCACAAAAGGGACAGGGGGCCTGCCCCAGCATTTT.